These 8 T cell receptor beta chains share one sample of origin, sequenced in a study of breast tumors, draining lymph nodes, adjacent tissues. TCRdb called the multiplex PCR reads again in MiXCR, with one record for every CDR3 protein. The sample includes 150,000 to 200,000 distinct CDR3 sequences, approximately 33% of them seen just once. Breast cancer patients provided tissue from their axillary draining lymph nodes. The sequencing input was axillary lymph node tissue. Every receptor here comes from a female donor with breast cancer. Some clones in this sample may be carry-over from other donors' samples.

This clonotype occurred a few times. A much larger clone differs from this one at a single base, so this may be a read error. Since no conserved phenylalanine or tryptophan closes the CDR3, a read error is the likely cause. The genes are TRBV19 and TRBJ2-7, with TRBD1 as a possible D gene (5 bases). Trimming stripped 5 bases from V and 0 bases from J, with 17 bases between. The CDR3 consists of 16 residues. Germline V gene lookup returns CDR1 LNHDA and CDR2 SQIVND (reference sequence). The CDR3 here is CASSPGFWRSSYEQYS. The CDR3 DNA reads as TGTGCCAGTAGTCCAGGGTTTTGGCGCAGCTCCTACGAGCAGTACTCC.

This clonotype was detected ten times or more. The gene calls are TRBV11-3 and TRBJ2-1; tentative D call: TRBD2 (6 bases). The CDR3 extends over 15 amino acids. V was shortened by 0 bases and J by 7 bases, with 13 bases between the two germline ends. The germline gives CDR1 SGHNT, CDR2 YENEEA. CDR3 protein: CASSLDGGGLNEQFF. CDR3 nucleotide sequence: TGTGCCAGCAGCTTAGACGGGGGTGGGTTGAATGAGCAGTTCTTC.

Ten or more counts support this clonotype. The chain combines TRBV7-9 with TRBJ2-1; TRBD1 agrees at 7 bases. The CDR3 sequence is 14 residues long. After removal of 5 bases from V and 5 bases from J, the junction contained 6 bases not matched to a gene. Looked up from germline, CDR1 is SEHNR and CDR2 is FQNEAQ (reference sequence). The CDR3 DNA is TGTGCCAGCAGCACACAGGGGATCGACAATGAGCAGTTCTTC. Translation: CASSTQGIDNEQFF.

In regard to this clonotype: A much larger clone lies one base from this, so it may be a read error. This chain links TRBV20-1 with TRBJ1-1; D is undetermined. CDR3 size: 12 residues. The ends were cut back, 5 bases at V and 4 bases at J, with 11 bases in the middle. Germline V CDR1 and CDR2: DFQATT, SNEGSKA (reference sequence). CDR3 sequence: CSAPTRSTEAFF. The CDR3 nucleotides are TGCAGTGCTCCTACACGGAGCACTGAAGCTTTCTTT.

This clonotype was counted ten times or more. The genes are TRBV7-2 and TRBJ2-5; D is unresolved. The V gene lost 1 base and the J gene lost 2 bases, with 8 bases spanning the gap. The CDR3 runs 14 residues. From germline, CDR1 is SGHTA and CDR2 FQGNSA. The chain's CDR3 is CASSLVSVQETQYF. As DNA, the CDR3 is TGTGCCAGCAGCTTAGTGTCGGTACAAGAGACCCAGTACTTC.

This clonotype has only a few counts. CDR3 nucleotides: TGTGCCAGCAGTTACTCCCGACAGGGCTCCTACAATGAGCAGTTCTTC. Translated: CASSYSRQGSYNEQFF. The V and J genes are TRBV6-2 or TRBV6-3 and TRBJ2-1; 7 bases agree with TRBD1. The germline CDR1 and CDR2 sequences are MNHEY and SVGEGT. Trimming at V came to 0 bases and at J to 0 bases, leaving 2 bases not matched to a gene. The CDR3 has 16 amino acids.

The chain is built from TRBV20-1 and TRBJ2-1; D is tentatively TRBD1 or TRBD2 (5 bases each). Trimming removed 1 base at V and 9 bases at J, with 10 bases between. CDR3 length: 12 amino acids. The V gene's germline CDR1 is DFQATT and CDR2 SNEGSKA (reference sequence). The CDR3 DNA reads TGCAGTGCTAGAGGGGGGAGCCGTGAGCAGTTCTTC. It encodes CSARGGSREQFF.

The genes are TRBV4-3 and TRBJ1-4; TRBD1 is a possible D gene (6 bases). CDR3 length equals 16 residues. The germline V gene encodes CDR1 LGHNA and CDR2 YSLEER. V lost 0 bases and J 7 bases, leaving 15 bases between the germline ends. The CDR3 DNA reads TGCGCCAGCAGCCAAGATCAGGCAGGGGTGGTTGAAAAACTGTTTTTT. It codes for CASSQDQAGVVEKLFF.